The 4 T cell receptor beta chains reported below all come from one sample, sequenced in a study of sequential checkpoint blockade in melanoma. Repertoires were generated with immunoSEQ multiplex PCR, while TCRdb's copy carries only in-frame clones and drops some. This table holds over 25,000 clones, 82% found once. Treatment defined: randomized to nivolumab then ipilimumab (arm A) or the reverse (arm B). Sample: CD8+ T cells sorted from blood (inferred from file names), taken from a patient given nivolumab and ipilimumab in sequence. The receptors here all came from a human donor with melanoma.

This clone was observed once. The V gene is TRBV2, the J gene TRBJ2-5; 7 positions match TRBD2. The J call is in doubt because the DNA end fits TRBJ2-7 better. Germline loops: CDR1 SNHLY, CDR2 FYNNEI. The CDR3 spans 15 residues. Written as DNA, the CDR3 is TGTGCCAGCAGTGATTACGGGGGAGGGCCTGGCGAGCAGTACTTC. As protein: CASSDYGGGPGEQYF.

The DNA of the CDR3 is TGTGCTAGTGGTTTGGCGGCGAGGTATAGCAATCAGCCCCAGCATTTT. Its protein product is CASGLAARYSNQPQHF. The chain employs TRBV12-5 and TRBJ1-5, with D unresolved. V was pared by 1 base and J by 0 bases, with 10 bases between. The CDR3 covers 16 residues. The germline V gene has CDR1 LGHNT and CDR2 FRNRAP.

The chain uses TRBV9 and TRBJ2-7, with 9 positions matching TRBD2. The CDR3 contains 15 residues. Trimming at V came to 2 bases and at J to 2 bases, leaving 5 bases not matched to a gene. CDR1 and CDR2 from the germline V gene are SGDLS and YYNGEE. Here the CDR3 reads CASSVSSGAPYEQYF. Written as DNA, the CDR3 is TGTGCCAGCAGCGTCTCTAGCGGGGCCCCCTACGAGCAGTACTTC.

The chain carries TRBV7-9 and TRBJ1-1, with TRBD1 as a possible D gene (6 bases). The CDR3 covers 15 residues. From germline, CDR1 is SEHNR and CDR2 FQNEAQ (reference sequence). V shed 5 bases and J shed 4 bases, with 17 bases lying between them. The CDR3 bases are TGTGCCAGCAGCCTGGGACAAGAGGTGGGCACTGAAGCTTTCTTT. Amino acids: CASSLGQEVGTEAFF. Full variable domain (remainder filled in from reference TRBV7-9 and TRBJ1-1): DTGVSQNPRHKITKRGQNVTFRCDPISEHNRLYWYRQTLGQGPEFLTYFQNEAQLEKSRLLSDRFSAERPKGSFSTLEIQRTEQGDSAMYLCASSLGQEVGTEAFFGQGTRLTVV.